These T cell receptor beta chains were read from a single sample in a study of T cell changes during pregnancy in multiple sclerosis. Assay used: immunoSEQ multiplex PCR; TCRdb lists only in-frame clones, some missing. The sample holds 60,000 or so clones, roughly nine tenths seen once. The starting material was peripheral blood, obtained in the first trimester of pregnancy. Source of these receptors: a female donor with multiple sclerosis, enrolled in a pregnancy study. Both conserved end residues are part of each CDR3.

CDR3 length: 17; V gene: TRBV7-9; CDR3 protein: CASSPSRGTAAGAEAFF
CDR3 length: 13; V gene: TRBV6-5; CDR3 protein: CASSRTGGEKLFF
CDR3 length: 13; V gene: TRBV27; CDR3 protein: CASSLKANQPQHF
CDR3 length: 15; V gene: TRBV19; CDR3 protein: CASSPYGQDNQPQHF
CDR3 length: 14; V gene: TRBV5-1; CDR3 protein: CASSYGQRDEKLFF
CDR3 length: 17; V gene: TRBV7-3; CDR3 protein: CASSPGLAGVSYNEQFF
CDR3 length: 15; V gene: TRBV7-9; CDR3 protein: CASSLDGGPQETQYF
CDR3 length: 13; V gene: TRBV12-5; CDR3 protein: CASGRDNPYEQYF
CDR3 length: 17; V gene: TRBV6-1; CDR3 protein: CASSEGLYRGTNEKLFF
CDR3 length: 16; V gene: TRBV5-8; CDR3 protein: CASSFHRGSSYNEQFF
CDR3 length: 16; V gene: TRBV5-1; CDR3 protein: CASSLGAGGGFETQYF
CDR3 length: 15; V gene: TRBV10-3; CDR3 protein: CAISRTDFSSYEQYF
CDR3 length: 13; V gene: TRBV5-1; CDR3 protein: CASSFRTSNEQFF
CDR3 length: 11; V gene: TRBV6-1; CDR3 protein: CASRERYGYTF
CDR3 length: 15; V gene: TRBV29-1; CDR3 protein: CSVEWREFAANTQYF
CDR3 length: 15; V gene: TRBV4-2; CDR3 protein: CASKSQQGAYYEQYF